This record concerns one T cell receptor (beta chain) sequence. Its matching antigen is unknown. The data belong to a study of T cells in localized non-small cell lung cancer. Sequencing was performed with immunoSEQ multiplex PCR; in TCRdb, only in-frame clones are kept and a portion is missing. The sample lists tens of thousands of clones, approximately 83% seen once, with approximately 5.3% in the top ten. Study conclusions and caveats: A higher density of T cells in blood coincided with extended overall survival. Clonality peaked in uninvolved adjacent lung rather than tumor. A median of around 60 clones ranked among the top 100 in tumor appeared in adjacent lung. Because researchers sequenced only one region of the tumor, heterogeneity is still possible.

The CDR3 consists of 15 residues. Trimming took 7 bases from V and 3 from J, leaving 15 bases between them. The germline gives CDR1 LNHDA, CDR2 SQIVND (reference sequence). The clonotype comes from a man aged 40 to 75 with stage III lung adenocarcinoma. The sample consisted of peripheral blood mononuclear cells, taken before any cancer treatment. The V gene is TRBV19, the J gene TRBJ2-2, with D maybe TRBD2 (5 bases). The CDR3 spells CASTLGSGHTGELFF. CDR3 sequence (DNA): TGTGCCAGTACCCTAGGGAGCGGCCACACCGGGGAGCTGTTTTTT.